Listed below are T cell receptor beta chains from one sample, sequenced in a study. TCRdb independently ran MiXCR on the 5' RACE reads; one entry per CDR3 protein. The sample holds around 7,000 distinct CDR3 sequences; roughly 40% are singletons and the top ten take 3.5% to 4.5%. Sequenced material: memory CD4+ T cells sorted from blood. Source of these receptors: a female donor with breast cancer. CDR3s include the opening cysteine and the closing phenylalanine or tryptophan. The order of the fields is V gene, clone size, J gene, D gene, CDR3 protein, CDR3 DNA. The D gene is left open where the match is weak. A row's size may be missing; if present it is once, few, many or a size class.

V gene: TRBV7-2
clone size: .
J gene: TRBJ2-3
D gene: .
CDR3 protein: CASSLDWVSDQAQYF
CDR3 DNA: TGTGCCAGCAGCTTAGACTGGGTGTCCGACCAGGCGCAGTATTTT

V gene: TRBV20-1
clone size: medium-sized
J gene: TRBJ2-5
D gene: .
CDR3 protein: CSARDQGLGTQYF
CDR3 DNA: TGCAGTGCTAGAGATCAGGGTCTCGGGACCCAGTACTTC

V gene: TRBV10-3
clone size: medium-sized
J gene: TRBJ2-5
D gene: TRBD2
CDR3 protein: CAVRGLAGVQETQYF
CDR3 DNA: TGTGCCGTAAGAGGGCTAGCGGGAGTTCAGGAGACCCAGTACTTC

V gene: TRBV30
clone size: few
J gene: TRBJ1-4
D gene: .
CDR3 protein: CAALVSDEKLFF
CDR3 DNA: TGTGCAGCTCTGGTTAGTGATGAAAAACTGTTTTTT

V gene: TRBV7-8
clone size: once
J gene: TRBJ2-7
D gene: .
CDR3 protein: CASSSLKWTVYERYF
CDR3 DNA: TGTGCCAGCAGCTCCCTCAAGTGGACGGTCTACGAGCGGTACTTC

V gene: TRBV20-1
clone size: few
J gene: TRBJ1-1
D gene: TRBD1
CDR3 protein: CSARRDTGDTEAFF
CDR3 DNA: TGCAGTGCTCGAAGAGATACAGGGGACACTGAAGCTTTCTTT

V gene: TRBV5-3
clone size: .
J gene: TRBJ2-1
D gene: TRBD2
CDR3 protein: CARSTGLAGDVPNNEQFF
CDR3 DNA: TGTGCCAGAAGCACTGGACTAGCGGGAGATGTCCCTAACAATGAGCAGTTCTTC

V gene: TRBV4-1
clone size: few
J gene: TRBJ2-7
D gene: .
CDR3 protein: CASSQGWRYEQYF
CDR3 DNA: TGCGCCAGCAGCCAAGGGTGGCGGTACGAGCAGTACTTC

V gene: TRBV20-1
clone size: .
J gene: TRBJ1-1
D gene: .
CDR3 protein: CSAMKGETAFF
CDR3 DNA: TGCAGTGCTATGAAGGGAGAAACGGCTTTCTTT

V gene: TRBV4-2
clone size: few
J gene: TRBJ2-7
D gene: TRBD2
CDR3 protein: CASSQDLGGGAYEQYF
CDR3 DNA: TGTGCCAGCAGCCAAGATTTGGGCGGGGGGGCCTACGAGCAGTACTTC

V gene: TRBV10-3
clone size: .
J gene: TRBJ2-1
D gene: TRBD1
CDR3 protein: CAISDPGGTGKFNEQFF
CDR3 DNA: TGTGCCATCAGTGATCCAGGTGGGACAGGGAAATTCAATGAGCAGTTCTTC

V gene: TRBV7-2
clone size: once
J gene: TRBJ1-2
D gene: TRBD1
CDR3 protein: CASSLVGGQANYGHTF
CDR3 DNA: TGTGCCAGCAGCTTAGTGGGGGGACAGGCCAACTATGGCCACACCTTC

V gene: TRBV11-2
clone size: .
J gene: TRBJ2-5
D gene: .
CDR3 protein: CASSTGPQETQYF
CDR3 DNA: TGTGCCAGCAGTACAGGGCCGCAAGAGACCCAGTACTTC

V gene: TRBV30
clone size: .
J gene: TRBJ2-2
D gene: .
CDR3 protein: CAWSLPAGELFF
CDR3 DNA: TGTGCCTGGTCTCTTCCTGCCGGGGAGCTGTTTTTT

V gene: TRBV21-1
clone size: .
J gene: TRBJ2-1
D gene: .
CDR3 protein: CASSNDFLVGLRTNGPTGQFF
CDR3 DNA: TGTGCCAGCAGCAATGATTTTTTAGTTGGACTTCGGACTAACGGACCCACAGGGCAGTTCTTC

V gene: TRBV24-1
clone size: .
J gene: TRBJ1-1
D gene: TRBD1
CDR3 protein: CATSGKSGQGGTEAFF
CDR3 DNA: TGTGCCACCAGTGGAAAGTCGGGACAGGGAGGGACTGAAGCTTTCTTT

V gene: TRBV7-8
clone size: .
J gene: TRBJ2-7
D gene: TRBD1
CDR3 protein: CASSPETGGWGQYF
CDR3 DNA: TGTGCCAGCAGCCCAGAAACAGGGGGCTGGGGGCAGTACTTC

V gene: TRBV15
clone size: .
J gene: TRBJ2-2
D gene: TRBD2
CDR3 protein: CATRPGLENTGELFF
CDR3 DNA: TGTGCCACCAGACCGGGACTAGAGAACACCGGGGAGCTGTTTTTT

V gene: TRBV25-1
clone size: .
J gene: TRBJ1-3
D gene: .
CDR3 protein: CASSDRQTVSGNTIYF
CDR3 DNA: TGTGCCAGCAGTGACCGACAGACCGTTTCTGGAAACACCATATATTTT

V gene: TRBV20-1
clone size: .
J gene: TRBJ2-1
D gene: .
CDR3 protein: CSARDTERSTYNEQFF
CDR3 DNA: TGCAGTGCTAGAGATACCGAGCGGAGCACCTACAATGAGCAGTTCTTC

V gene: TRBV6-6
clone size: medium-sized
J gene: TRBJ1-3
D gene: .
CDR3 protein: CASSYSSVTSGNTIYF
CDR3 DNA: TGTGCCAGCAGTTACTCGAGTGTGACATCTGGAAACACCATATATTTT

V gene: TRBV2
clone size: .
J gene: TRBJ1-6
D gene: .
CDR3 protein: CASSADNSPPHF
CDR3 DNA: TGTGCCAGTAGTGCTGATAATTCACCCCCCCACTTT

V gene: TRBV28
clone size: few
J gene: TRBJ1-3
D gene: .
CDR3 protein: CASIPRAGRGNTIYF
CDR3 DNA: TGTGCCAGCATCCCCCGAGCAGGGAGGGGAAACACCATATATTTT

V gene: TRBV6-6
clone size: medium-sized
J gene: TRBJ1-1
D gene: .
CDR3 protein: CAESSTGGGAEAFF
CDR3 DNA: TGTGCCGAATCTTCAACAGGAGGGGGGGCTGAAGCTTTCTTT

V gene: TRBV30
clone size: few
J gene: TRBJ1-5
D gene: .
CDR3 protein: CAWSVELGQPQHF
CDR3 DNA: TGTGCCTGGAGTGTAGAACTAGGACAGCCCCAGCATTTT

V gene: TRBV30
clone size: few
J gene: TRBJ1-2
D gene: .
CDR3 protein: CAWSVGDDYTF
CDR3 DNA: TGTGCCTGGAGTGTGGGGGATGACTACACCTTC

V gene: TRBV6-1
clone size: .
J gene: TRBJ2-5
D gene: TRBD2
CDR3 protein: CASHPRETETQYF
CDR3 DNA: TGTGCCAGCCATCCGCGGGAGACAGAGACCCAGTACTTC

V gene: TRBV4-1
clone size: .
J gene: TRBJ2-7
D gene: .
CDR3 protein: CASSQDGRDRLYEQYF
CDR3 DNA: TGCGCCAGCAGCCAAGATGGGAGGGACAGACTCTACGAGCAGTACTTC

V gene: TRBV27
clone size: .
J gene: TRBJ2-3
D gene: .
CDR3 protein: CASRPSDLLITDTQYF
CDR3 DNA: TGTGCCAGCAGACCCTCGGACCTTCTTATCACAGATACGCAGTATTTT

V gene: TRBV4-1
clone size: few
J gene: TRBJ1-5
D gene: TRBD1
CDR3 protein: CASSHAGTGSNNQPQHF
CDR3 DNA: TGCGCCAGCAGCCATGCCGGGACAGGGTCTAACAATCAGCCCCAGCATTTT

V gene: TRBV7-2
clone size: .
J gene: TRBJ2-7
D gene: .
CDR3 protein: CASSRTFYEQYF
CDR3 DNA: TGTGCCAGCAGTAGGACCTTCTACGAGCAGTACTTC

V gene: TRBV29-1
clone size: few
J gene: TRBJ2-3
D gene: .
CDR3 protein: CSVQQYTPDTQYF
CDR3 DNA: TGCAGCGTACAACAGTACACACCAGATACGCAGTATTTT

V gene: TRBV6-5
clone size: .
J gene: TRBJ1-1
D gene: .
CDR3 protein: CATAQPYRNTEAFF
CDR3 DNA: TGTGCCACCGCCCAACCCTACAGGAACACTGAAGCTTTCTTT

V gene: TRBV28
clone size: .
J gene: TRBJ2-7
D gene: .
CDR3 protein: CASTKQAYEQYF
CDR3 DNA: TGTGCCAGCACCAAACAGGCGTACGAGCAGTACTTC

V gene: TRBV4-3
clone size: .
J gene: TRBJ1-2
D gene: .
CDR3 protein: CASSQGVLNYGYTF
CDR3 DNA: TGCGCCAGCAGCCAAGGGGTCCTTAACTATGGCTACACCTTC

V gene: TRBV6-6
clone size: .
J gene: TRBJ1-6
D gene: .
CDR3 protein: CANSYSPGIVPYNSPLHF
CDR3 DNA: TGTGCCAACAGTTACAGTCCGGGGATAGTACCCTATAATTCACCCCTCCACTTT

V gene: TRBV5-1
clone size: few
J gene: TRBJ1-1
D gene: .
CDR3 protein: CASSLEGSGMNTEAFF
CDR3 DNA: TGCGCCAGCAGCTTGGAAGGGTCAGGAATGAACACTGAAGCTTTCTTT

V gene: TRBV7-8
clone size: medium-sized
J gene: TRBJ2-7
D gene: TRBD2
CDR3 protein: CASSRGGTSGRRYEQYF
CDR3 DNA: TGTGCCAGCAGCCGAGGTGGGACTAGCGGGAGGAGATACGAGCAGTACTTC

V gene: TRBV7-9
clone size: .
J gene: TRBJ1-5
D gene: .
CDR3 protein: CASSLARGAGQPQHF
CDR3 DNA: TGTGCCAGCAGCTTAGCGAGGGGGGCCGGTCAGCCCCAGCATTTT

V gene: TRBV18
clone size: few
J gene: TRBJ2-7
D gene: TRBD2
CDR3 protein: CASRQREGPYEQYF
CDR3 DNA: TGTGCCAGCCGTCAGCGGGAGGGCCCCTACGAGCAGTACTTC

V gene: TRBV12-3/TRBV12-4
clone size: once
J gene: TRBJ2-5
D gene: .
CDR3 protein: CASSIGETQYF
CDR3 DNA: TGTGCCAGCAGTATCGGCGAGACCCAGTACTTC

V gene: TRBV18
clone size: few
J gene: TRBJ1-6
D gene: .
CDR3 protein: CASSPGLNSPLHF
CDR3 DNA: TGTGCCAGCTCGCCGGGACTAAATTCACCCCTCCACTTT

V gene: TRBV3-1
clone size: .
J gene: TRBJ2-7
D gene: .
CDR3 protein: CASSSLFAYEQYF
CDR3 DNA: TGTGCCAGCAGCAGCCTTTTCGCCTACGAGCAGTACTTC

V gene: TRBV20-1
clone size: once
J gene: TRBJ2-7
D gene: TRBD2
CDR3 protein: CSASPSGNLYEQYF
CDR3 DNA: TGCAGTGCTAGTCCTAGCGGGAACCTCTACGAGCAGTACTTC

V gene: TRBV28
clone size: once
J gene: TRBJ1-5
D gene: .
CDR3 protein: CASSLKPGRYSNQPQHF
CDR3 DNA: TGTGCCAGCAGTTTAAAGCCAGGAAGATATAGCAATCAGCCCCAGCATTTT

V gene: TRBV7-9
clone size: once
J gene: TRBJ2-1
D gene: .
CDR3 protein: CASTRSSSYNEQFF
CDR3 DNA: TGTGCCAGCACCCGGTCGAGCTCCTACAATGAGCAGTTCTTC

V gene: TRBV20-1
clone size: .
J gene: TRBJ1-1
D gene: .
CDR3 protein: CSARDILKGRSITEAFF
CDR3 DNA: TGCAGTGCTAGAGATATCCTAAAGGGAAGATCGATAACTGAAGCTTTCTTT

V gene: TRBV7-2
clone size: medium-sized
J gene: TRBJ2-3
D gene: .
CDR3 protein: CASSEGPGTDTQYF
CDR3 DNA: TGTGCCAGCAGCGAAGGACCGGGCACAGATACGCAGTATTTT

V gene: TRBV5-1
clone size: few
J gene: TRBJ2-1
D gene: .
CDR3 protein: CASSLEAASSYNEQFF
CDR3 DNA: TGCGCCAGCAGCTTGGAAGCAGCGAGCTCCTACAATGAGCAGTTCTTC

V gene: TRBV14
clone size: few
J gene: TRBJ2-1
D gene: TRBD2
CDR3 protein: CASSQGRRTSLVEQFF
CDR3 DNA: TGTGCCAGCAGCCAAGGAAGAAGGACTAGCTTAGTTGAGCAGTTCTTC

V gene: TRBV5-1
clone size: few
J gene: TRBJ1-1
D gene: .
CDR3 protein: CASSLSGDLNTEAFF
CDR3 DNA: TGCGCCAGCAGCCTGAGCGGGGATTTAAACACTGAAGCTTTCTTT

V gene: TRBV30
clone size: few
J gene: TRBJ2-7
D gene: .
CDR3 protein: CAWDSSYEQYF
CDR3 DNA: TGTGCCTGGGACAGTTCCTACGAGCAGTACTTC